Detailed here is one TCR beta chain. Trimming took 5 bases from V and 6 from J, leaving 17 bases between them. Per germline, CDR1 GTSNPN and CDR2 SVGIG (reference sequence). The CDR3 spans 15 residues. TCRdb keeps only in-frame clones here, not all; method: immunoSEQ multiplex PCR. Of 92,000 or so clones in the sample, about two thirds were seen once. This sample was taken from a study of blood T cell repertoires in COVID-19. The rearrangement joins TRBV30 to TRBJ1-6, with D unclear. Specimen: peripheral blood. This TCR came from a woman of 80 years or more with acute or convalescent COVID-19. CDR3 residues: CAWGGGSAPNSPLHF. CDR3 coding DNA: TGTGCCTGGGGCGGAGGTTCGGCTCCTAATTCACCCCTCCACTTT.